Each of the 19 T cell receptor beta chains below was sequenced from the same sample in a study of OX40 agonist ivuxolimab in advanced cancers. Clones were sequenced by immunoSEQ multiplex PCR, and TCRdb holds only the in-frame ones, with some missing. The top ten hold roughly 34% of the sample, which has about 19,000 clones, around four fifths seen once. The specimen was CD4+ or CD8+ T cells sorted from blood, collected in a trial of the OX40 agonist ivuxolimab. The receptor source for this set is an adult with an advanced solid tumor such as melanoma, head and neck, liver or kidney cancer.

The V and J genes are TRBV4-1 and TRBJ1-5, with D possibly TRBD1 on 6 matching bases. CDR1 is MGHRA and CDR2 is YSYEKL in the germline V gene. CDR3 size: 19 residues. V lost 0 bases and J 9 bases, leaving 27 bases between the germline ends. DNA of the CDR3: TGCGCCAGCAGCCAAGAGGCCGACTTGGACAGTCCGCGTGCGGCGCCCCAGCATTTT. This translates into CASSQEADLDSPRAAPQHF.

This clone is a singleton in its sample. The chain has TRBV19 and TRBJ2-1; possible D gene TRBD1, 5 bases. This CDR3 contains 11 residues. The V end was cut by 7 bases, the J end by 9 bases, with 10 bases between. Germline CDR1 reads LNHDA; CDR2 reads SQIVND (reference sequence). The CDR3 reads CASKSGLEQFF. Here the CDR3 DNA reads TGTGCCAGTAAGTCAGGGCTTGAGCAGTTCTTC.

V usage is TRBV4-2 and J usage is TRBJ2-7, with TRBD1 identical over 9 bases. CDR1 LGHNA and CDR2 YNFKEQ come from the germline V gene. V trimming: 0 bases; J trimming: 7 bases; junction bases outside the gene matches: 7. The CDR3 extends over 15 amino acids. CDR3 in DNA: TGTGCCAGCAGCCAAGAACCTGGACAGGGGTGGGAGCAGTACTTC. It encodes CASSQEPGQGWEQYF.

This chain connects TRBV5-6 to TRBJ2-2; 14 nucleotides match TRBD2. Trimming took 3 bases from V and 6 from J; bases not matched to a gene: 4. Germline CDR1 reads SGHDT; CDR2 reads YYEEEE. The length of the CDR3 is 16 residues. The CDR3 nucleotides are TGTGCCAGCAGCTGGGGACTAGCGGGAGATTCCGGGGAGCTGTTTTTT. Its protein product is CASSWGLAGDSGELFF.

The chain uses TRBV27 and TRBJ2-3; a weak D match, TRBD1 (5 bases). The CDR3 consists of 14 residues. Trimming removed 6 bases from V and 5 bases from J, with 15 bases in between. Germline CDR1 and CDR2: MNHEY and SMNVEV (reference sequence). CDR3 sequence: CASSPFYRGDTQYF. DNA of the CDR3: TGTGCCAGCAGCCCCTTTTATAGGGGAGATACGCAGTATTTT.

The CDR3 loop reads CASSSPPLKRDRRYTDTQYF. CDR3 in DNA: TGTGCCAGCAGCTCTCCGCCGTTGAAAAGAGACAGGCGTTACACAGATACGCAGTATTTT. This chain joins TRBV21-1 and TRBJ2-3; the table's TRBD1 call for D was not verified on the DNA. TRBV21-1 is a recognized pseudogene. The CDR3 spans 20 residues.

This clone has a handful of counts. The chain employs TRBV7-9 and TRBJ1-2; no firm D call. V was pared by 5 bases and J by 1 base, with 14 bases between. Germline CDR1 reads SEHNR; CDR2 reads FQNEAQ (reference sequence). The CDR3 is made up of 15 amino acids. The CDR3 here is CASSPAEVLNYGYTF. DNA for the CDR3: TGTGCCAGCAGCCCGGCAGAAGTTCTTAACTATGGCTACACCTTC.

By proportion, this clone is medium-sized. This chain joins TRBV4-3 and TRBJ2-2, with D perhaps matching TRBD1 or TRBD2 (5 bases each). CDR1 LGHNA and CDR2 YSLEER come from the germline V gene. V shed 3 bases and J shed 5 bases, with 10 bases lying between them. CDR3 size: 14 residues. The CDR3 bases are TGCGCCAGCAGCCAGCAGGGACCAACCGGGGAGCTGTTTTTT. Translation gives CASSQQGPTGELFF.

This clone was observed a few times. The CDR3 protein is CASSRYGGSNQPQHF. CDR3 nucleotides: TGTGCCAGCAGCAGATATGGGGGGTCCAATCAGCCCCAGCATTTT. J is TRBJ1-5 and V is TRBV11-2; possibly TRBD1 for D (5 bases). Germline CDR1 is SGHAT and CDR2 is FQNNGV. This CDR3 contains 15 residues. The germline V and J ends were trimmed by 5 bases and 3 bases, with 14 bases remaining between them.

The DNA for the CDR3 is TGTGCCAGCAGTTCTACAGTGAACCGCTTTTCGATAGGCTACACCTTC. Protein sequence: CASSSTVNRFSIGYTF. V and J are TRBV6-5 and TRBJ1-2; D gene ambiguous. V lost 4 bases and J 8 bases, leaving 23 bases between the germline ends. The CDR3 is 16 amino acids. CDR1 is MNHEY, CDR2 SVGAGI, per germline.

This clone has a handful of counts. The chain combines TRBV7-3 with TRBJ2-1; TRBD2 aligns across 8 bases. V was clipped by 6 bases and J by 2 bases; unmatched bases: 6. Germline V gene sequence: CDR1 SGHTA, CDR2 FQGTGA. The CDR3 runs to 15 residues. This CDR3 is CASSPTSGPYNEQFF. For the CDR3, the DNA is TGTGCCAGCAGTCCCACTAGCGGCCCCTACAATGAGCAGTTCTTC. The complete variable domain, with remaining parts taken from reference TRBV7-3 and TRBJ2-1, reads GAGVSQTPSNKVTEKGKYVELRCDPISGHTALYWYRQSLGQGPEFLIYFQGTGAADDSGLPNDRFFAVRPEGSVSTLKIQRTERGDSAVYLCASSPTSGPYNEQFFGPGTRLTVL.

V gene TRBV28 combines with J gene TRBJ2-4; possibly TRBD1 for D (5 bases). The CDR3 is made up of 15 amino acids. Trimming stripped 0 bases from V and 0 bases from J, with 6 bases between. The germline V gene encodes CDR1 MDHEN and CDR2 SYDVKM. CDR3 nucleotide sequence: TGTGCCAGCAGTTTATGGGACACAGCCAAAAACATTCAGTACTTC. Amino acid sequence: CASSLWDTAKNIQYF. Full variable domain (remainder filled in from reference TRBV28 and TRBJ2-4): DVKVTQSSRYLVKRTGEKVFLECVQDMDHENMFWYRQDPGLGLRLIYFSYDVKMKEKGDIPEGYSVSREKKERFSLILESASTNQTSMYLCASSLWDTAKNIQYFGAGTRLSVL.

V and J are TRBV27 and TRBJ1-5; D unclear. Germline-derived CDR1 and CDR2 are MNHEY and SMNVEV (reference sequence). Trimming pared 7 bases from V and 0 bases from J, leaving 13 bases between. The CDR3 has 15 residues. The CDR3 nucleotides are TGTGCCAGCAACCCTCTACCCGGTAGCAATCAGCCCCAGCATTTT. This encodes CASNPLPGSNQPQHF.

The chain couples TRBV6-6 to TRBJ2-7, with 9 nucleotides matching TRBD1. Germline values: CDR1 MNHNY, CDR2 SVGAGI (reference sequence). The CDR3 is 16 residues long. The V segment lost 2 bases and the J segment 5 bases; nucleotides outside the gene matches: 10. The CDR3: CASSYPGQGIPDEQYF. The CDR3 coding sequence is TGTGCCAGCAGTTACCCGGGACAGGGAATCCCCGACGAGCAGTACTTC.

This chain joins TRBV19 and TRBJ1-5; TRBD1 agrees at 7 bases. This CDR3 region has 18 residues. Germline values: CDR1 LNHDA, CDR2 SQIVND (reference sequence). With 2 bases clipped from V and 0 bases from J, the junction kept 10 bases outside the gene matches. CDR3 in amino acids: CASSISGDSQYSNQPQHF. CDR3 DNA: TGTGCCAGTAGTATAAGTGGGGACAGTCAATATAGCAATCAGCCCCAGCATTTT.

The genes are TRBV5-6 and TRBJ2-7, with a possible D match to TRBD1 (6 bases). The V gene lost 5 bases and the J gene lost 0 bases, with 15 bases spanning the gap. Germline V gene sequence: CDR1 SGHDT, CDR2 YYEEEE. This CDR3 comprises 15 residues. This CDR3 is CASSHGQSTSYEQYF. CDR3 DNA sequence: TGTGCCAGCAGTCATGGACAGTCAACCTCCTACGAGCAGTACTTC.

The chain links TRBV7-6 to TRBJ2-3; 7 positions match TRBD1. Unmatched junction bases numbered 4, after V lost 1 base and J lost 3 bases. CDR1 is SGHVS, CDR2 FNYEAQ, per germline. This CDR3 is built from 15 residues. The CDR3 DNA sequence: TGTGCCAGCAGCTTAGGTTGGGACAGAACAGATACGCAGTATTTT. This gives the protein CASSLGWDRTDTQYF.

J is TRBJ2-7 and V is TRBV9; TRBD1 agrees at 7 bases. Germline V gene data show CDR1 as SGDLS and CDR2 as YYNGEE. This CDR3 has 14 residues. Trimming removed 0 bases from V and 2 bases from J; junction bases left unmatched: 2. The chain's CDR3 is CASSVGDSTYEQYF. DNA of the CDR3: TGTGCCAGCAGCGTAGGGGACAGCACCTACGAGCAGTACTTC.

V and J are TRBV19 and TRBJ1-1; perhaps TRBD1 as D (6 bases). The V and J ends lost 7 bases and 1 base respectively, with 7 bases between them. The CDR3 has 12 amino acids. Looked up from germline, CDR1 is LNHDA and CDR2 is SQIVND (reference sequence). The CDR3 DNA follows: TGTGCCAGTAAACAGGGGAACACTGAAGCTTTCTTT. This translates into CASKQGNTEAFF.